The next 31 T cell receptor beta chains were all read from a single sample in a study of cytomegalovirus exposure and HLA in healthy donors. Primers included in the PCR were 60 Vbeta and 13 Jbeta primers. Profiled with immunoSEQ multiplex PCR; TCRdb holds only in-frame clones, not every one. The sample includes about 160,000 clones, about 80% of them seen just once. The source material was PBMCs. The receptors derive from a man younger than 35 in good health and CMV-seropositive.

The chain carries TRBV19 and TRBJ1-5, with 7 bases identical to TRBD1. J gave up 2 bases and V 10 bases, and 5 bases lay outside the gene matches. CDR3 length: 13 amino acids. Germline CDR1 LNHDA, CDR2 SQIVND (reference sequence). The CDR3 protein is CATYGQGNQPQHF. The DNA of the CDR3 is TGTGCCACCTATGGACAGGGCAATCAGCCCCAGCATTTT.

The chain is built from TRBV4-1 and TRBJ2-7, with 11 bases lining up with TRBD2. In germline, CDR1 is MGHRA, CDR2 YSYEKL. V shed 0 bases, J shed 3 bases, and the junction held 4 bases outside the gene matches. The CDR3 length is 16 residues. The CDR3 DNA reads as TGCGCCAGCAGCCAAGAGCCGGGACTAGCGGTCTACGAGCAGTACTTC. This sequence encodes CASSQEPGLAVYEQYF.

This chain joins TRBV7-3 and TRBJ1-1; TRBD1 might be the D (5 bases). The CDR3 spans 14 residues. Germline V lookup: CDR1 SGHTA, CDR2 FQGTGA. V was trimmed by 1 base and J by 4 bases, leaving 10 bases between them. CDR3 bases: TGTGCCAGCAGCTTAAACCCAGGGTCCACTGAAGCTTTCTTT. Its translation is CASSLNPGSTEAFF.

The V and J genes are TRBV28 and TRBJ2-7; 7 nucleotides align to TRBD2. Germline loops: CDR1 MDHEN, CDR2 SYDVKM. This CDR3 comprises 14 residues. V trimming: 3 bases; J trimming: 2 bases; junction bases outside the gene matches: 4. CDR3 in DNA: TGTGCCAGCAGTTTCCGGGGGGTTACCTACGAGCAGTACTTC. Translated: CASSFRGVTYEQYF. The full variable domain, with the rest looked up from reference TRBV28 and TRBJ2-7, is DVKVTQSSRYLVKRTGEKVFLECVQDMDHENMFWYRQDPGLGLRLIYFSYDVKMKEKGDIPEGYSVSREKKERFSLILESASTNQTSMYLCASSFRGVTYEQYFGPGTRLTVT.

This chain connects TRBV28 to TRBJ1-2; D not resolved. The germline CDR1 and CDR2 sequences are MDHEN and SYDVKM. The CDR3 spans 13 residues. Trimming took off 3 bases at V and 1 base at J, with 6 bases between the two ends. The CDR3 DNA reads TGTGCCAGCAGTTTCCCCAATAACTATGGCTACACCTTC. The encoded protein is CASSFPNNYGYTF.

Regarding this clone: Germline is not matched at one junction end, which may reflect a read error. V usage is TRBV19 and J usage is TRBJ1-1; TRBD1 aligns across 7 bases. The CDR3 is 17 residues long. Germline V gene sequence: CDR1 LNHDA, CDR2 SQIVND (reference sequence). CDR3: CASSRVPTGQSNTEAFF. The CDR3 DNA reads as TGTGCTAGTAGTAGGGTCCCGACGGGACAGTCGAACACTGAAGCTTTCTTT. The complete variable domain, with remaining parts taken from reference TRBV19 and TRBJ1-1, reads DGGITQSPKYLFRKEGQNVTLSCEQNLNHDAMYWYRQDPGQGLRLIYYSQIVNDFQKGDIAEGYSVSREKKESFPLTVTSAQKNPTAFYLCASSRVPTGQSNTEAFFGQGTRLTVV.

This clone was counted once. CDR3 amino acids: CASSSDRDRGREQYF. In DNA, the CDR3 is TGTGCCAGCAGCTCGGATCGTGACAGGGGTCGTGAGCAGTACTTC. The gene calls are TRBV28 and TRBJ2-7, with 8 bases matching TRBD1. The ends lost 6 bases at V and 7 bases at J; junction bases unmatched: 14. CDR1 and CDR2 (germline): MDHEN, SYDVKM. CDR3 length equals 15 residues.

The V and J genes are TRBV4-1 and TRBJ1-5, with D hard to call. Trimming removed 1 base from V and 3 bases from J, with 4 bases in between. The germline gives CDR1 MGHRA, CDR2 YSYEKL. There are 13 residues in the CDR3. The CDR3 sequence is CASSQVNNQPQHF. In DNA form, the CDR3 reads TGCGCCAGCAGCCAAGTCAACAATCAGCCCCAGCATTTT.

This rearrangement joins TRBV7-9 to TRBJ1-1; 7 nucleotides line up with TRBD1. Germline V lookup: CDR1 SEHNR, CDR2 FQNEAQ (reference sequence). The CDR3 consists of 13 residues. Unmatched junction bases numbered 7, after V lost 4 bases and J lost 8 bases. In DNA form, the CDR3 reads TGTGCCAGCAGCTCGACCGAGACAGGGGAAGCTTTCTTT. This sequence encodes CASSSTETGEAFF.

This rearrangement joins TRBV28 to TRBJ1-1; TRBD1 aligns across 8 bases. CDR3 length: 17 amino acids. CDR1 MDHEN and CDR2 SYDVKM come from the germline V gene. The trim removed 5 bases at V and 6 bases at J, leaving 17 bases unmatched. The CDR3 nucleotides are TGTGCCAGCAGTGCCCTCGGGCCGACAGGGGCGCCGGCTGAAGCTTTCTTT. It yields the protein CASSALGPTGAPAEAFF.

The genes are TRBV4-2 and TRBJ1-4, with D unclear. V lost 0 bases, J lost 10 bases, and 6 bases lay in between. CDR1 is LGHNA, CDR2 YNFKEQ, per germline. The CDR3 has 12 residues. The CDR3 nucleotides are TGTGCCAGCAGCCAAGACGGTGGAAAACTGTTTTTT. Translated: CASSQDGGKLFF.

In nucleotides, the CDR3 is TGTGCCTGGAACAAAGGGACAGGGGGCGCGGGAAACACCATATATTTT. It yields the protein CAWNKGTGGAGNTIYF. This chain links TRBV30 with TRBJ1-3; 12 bases align to TRBD1. Germline lookup yields CDR1 GTSNPN and CDR2 SVGIG (reference sequence). This CDR3 has 16 residues. J was trimmed by 4 bases and V by 4 bases; bases with no gene match: 8.

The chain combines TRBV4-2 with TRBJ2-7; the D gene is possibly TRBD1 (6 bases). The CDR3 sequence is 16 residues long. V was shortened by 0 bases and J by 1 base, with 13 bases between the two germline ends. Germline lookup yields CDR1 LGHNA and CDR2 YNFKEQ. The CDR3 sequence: CASSQDLPDRSYEQYF. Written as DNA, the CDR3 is TGTGCCAGCAGCCAAGATCTGCCCGACAGGTCCTACGAGCAGTACTTC.

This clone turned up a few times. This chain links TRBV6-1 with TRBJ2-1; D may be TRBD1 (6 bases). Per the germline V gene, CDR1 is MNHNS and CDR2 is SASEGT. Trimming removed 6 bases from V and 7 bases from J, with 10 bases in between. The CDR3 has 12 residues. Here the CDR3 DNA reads TGTGCCAGCAGACAGGGTATGAATGAGCAGTTCTTC. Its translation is CASRQGMNEQFF.

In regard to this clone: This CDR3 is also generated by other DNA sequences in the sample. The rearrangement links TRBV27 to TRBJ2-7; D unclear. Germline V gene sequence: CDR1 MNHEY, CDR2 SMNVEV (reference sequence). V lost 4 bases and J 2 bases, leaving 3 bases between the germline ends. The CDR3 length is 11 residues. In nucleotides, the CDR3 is TGTGCCAGCAGTTCCGCCTACGAGCAGTACTTC. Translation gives CASSSAYEQYF.

The CDR3 region has the DNA TGTGCCAGCAGCTTAGGGCTAGCGGGAGGCGTAGATACGCAGTATTTT. Protein: CASSLGLAGGVDTQYF. The chain links TRBV11-2 to TRBJ2-3; 11 bases align to TRBD2. Looked up from germline, CDR1 is SGHAT and CDR2 is FQNNGV. V lost 1 base and J lost 5; bases outside the gene matches: 5. This CDR3 is built from 16 residues.

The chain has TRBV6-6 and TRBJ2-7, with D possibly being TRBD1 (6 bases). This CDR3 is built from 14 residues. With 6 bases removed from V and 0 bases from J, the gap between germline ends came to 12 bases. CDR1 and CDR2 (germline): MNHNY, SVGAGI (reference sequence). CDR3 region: CASSLTGSSYEQYF. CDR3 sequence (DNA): TGTGCCAGCAGCCTGACAGGTAGCTCCTACGAGCAGTACTTC.

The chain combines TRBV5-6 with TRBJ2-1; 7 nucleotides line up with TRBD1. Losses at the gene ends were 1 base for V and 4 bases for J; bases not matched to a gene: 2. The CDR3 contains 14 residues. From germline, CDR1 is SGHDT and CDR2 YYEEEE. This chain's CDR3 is CASSLPRGYNEQFF. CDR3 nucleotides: TGTGCCAGCAGCTTGCCCAGGGGGTACAATGAGCAGTTCTTC.

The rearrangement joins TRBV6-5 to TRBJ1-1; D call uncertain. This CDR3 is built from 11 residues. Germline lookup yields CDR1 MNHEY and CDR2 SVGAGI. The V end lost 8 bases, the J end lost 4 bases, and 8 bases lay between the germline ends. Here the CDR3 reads CASLSGTEAFF. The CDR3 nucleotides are TGTGCCAGCCTTTCCGGCACTGAAGCTTTCTTT.

CDR3 DNA: TGTGCCAGCAGCTTACGGGGGTTGGTGGAGGCCGCGGACTATGGCTACACCTTC. Its protein is CASSLRGLVEAADYGYTF. The chain recombines TRBV7-8 with TRBJ1-2; a possible D gene is TRBD1 (5 bases). V was cut by 2 bases and J by 3 bases, with 22 bases left in between. Germline loops: CDR1 SGHVS, CDR2 FQNEAQ. The CDR3 consists of 18 residues. The variable domain in full, completed from reference TRBV7-8 and TRBJ1-2, reads GAGVSQSPRYKVAKRGQDVALRCDPISGHVSLFWYQQALGQGPEFLTYFQNEAQLDKSGLPSDRFFAERPEGSVSTLKIQRTQQEDSAVYLCASSLRGLVEAADYGYTFGSGTRLTVV.

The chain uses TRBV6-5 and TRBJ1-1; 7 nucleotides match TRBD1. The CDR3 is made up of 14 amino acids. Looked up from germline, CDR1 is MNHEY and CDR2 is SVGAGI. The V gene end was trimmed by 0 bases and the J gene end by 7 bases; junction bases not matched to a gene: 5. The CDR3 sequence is CASSYSIGTDEAFF. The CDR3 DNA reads TGTGCCAGCAGTTACTCTATTGGGACAGATGAAGCTTTCTTT.

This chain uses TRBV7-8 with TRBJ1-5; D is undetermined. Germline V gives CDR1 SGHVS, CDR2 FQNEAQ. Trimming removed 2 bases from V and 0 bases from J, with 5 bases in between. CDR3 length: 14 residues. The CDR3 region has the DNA TGTGCCAGCAGCTTAAGCCTTAGCAATCAGCCCCAGCATTTT. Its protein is CASSLSLSNQPQHF.

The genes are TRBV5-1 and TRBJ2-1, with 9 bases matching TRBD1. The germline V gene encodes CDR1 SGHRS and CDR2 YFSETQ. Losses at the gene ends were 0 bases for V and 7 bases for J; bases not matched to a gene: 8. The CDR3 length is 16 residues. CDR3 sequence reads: CASSLAPGQGGNEQFF. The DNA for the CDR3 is TGCGCCAGCAGCTTGGCCCCGGGACAGGGAGGAAATGAGCAGTTCTTC.

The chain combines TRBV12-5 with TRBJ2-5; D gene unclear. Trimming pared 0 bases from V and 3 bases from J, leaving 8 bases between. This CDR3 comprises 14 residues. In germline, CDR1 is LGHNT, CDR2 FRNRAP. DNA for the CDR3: TGTGCTAGTGGTTTGGTACAGCCGGAAGAGACCCAGTACTTC. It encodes CASGLVQPEETQYF.

The CDR3 is CASSYTYSDSQETQYF. The CDR3 region has the DNA TGTGCCAGCAGTTACACGTATTCGGACAGTCAAGAGACCCAGTACTTC. The genes are TRBV6-5 and TRBJ2-5; D is possibly TRBD1 (6 bases). The V gene lost 2 bases and the J gene lost 2 bases, with 15 bases spanning the gap. The CDR3 spans 16 residues. Germline-derived CDR1 and CDR2 are MNHEY and SVGAGI.

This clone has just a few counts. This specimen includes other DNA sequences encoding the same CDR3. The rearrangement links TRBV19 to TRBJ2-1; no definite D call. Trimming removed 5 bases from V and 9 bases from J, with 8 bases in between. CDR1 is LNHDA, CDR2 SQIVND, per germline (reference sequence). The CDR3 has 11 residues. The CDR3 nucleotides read TGTGCCAGTAGTTCCCGTATTGAGCAGTTCTTC. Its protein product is CASSSRIEQFF.

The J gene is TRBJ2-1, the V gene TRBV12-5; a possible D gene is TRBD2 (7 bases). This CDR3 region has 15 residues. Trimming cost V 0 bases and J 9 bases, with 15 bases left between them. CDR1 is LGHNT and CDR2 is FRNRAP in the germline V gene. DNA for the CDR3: TGTGCTAGTGGTTTGGTCTGGTGGGGGGGCGCTGAGCAGTTCTTC. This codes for CASGLVWWGGAEQFF.

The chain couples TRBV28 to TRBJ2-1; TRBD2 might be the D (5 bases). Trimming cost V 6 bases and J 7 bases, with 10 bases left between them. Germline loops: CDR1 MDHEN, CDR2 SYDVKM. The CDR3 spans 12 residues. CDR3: CASRLARNEQFF. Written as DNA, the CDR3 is TGTGCCAGCAGGCTAGCAAGGAATGAGCAGTTCTTC.

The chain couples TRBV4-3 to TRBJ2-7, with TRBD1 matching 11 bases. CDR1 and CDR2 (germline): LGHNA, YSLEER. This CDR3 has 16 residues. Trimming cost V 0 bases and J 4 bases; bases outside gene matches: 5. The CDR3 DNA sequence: TGCGCCAGCAGCCAAGATTTTGGACAGGGGGCTTACGAGCAGTACTTC. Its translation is CASSQDFGQGAYEQYF.

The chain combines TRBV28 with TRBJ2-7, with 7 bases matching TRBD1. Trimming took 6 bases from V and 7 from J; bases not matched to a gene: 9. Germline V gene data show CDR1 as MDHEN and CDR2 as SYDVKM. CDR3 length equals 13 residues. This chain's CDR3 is CASRRQGTGEQYF. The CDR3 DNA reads TGTGCCAGCAGACGACAGGGAACGGGAGAGCAGTACTTC.

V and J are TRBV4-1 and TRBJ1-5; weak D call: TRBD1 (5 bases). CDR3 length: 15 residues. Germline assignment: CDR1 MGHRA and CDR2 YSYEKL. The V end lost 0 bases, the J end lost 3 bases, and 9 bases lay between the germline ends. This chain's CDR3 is CASSQDRGVNQPQHF. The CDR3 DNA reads TGCGCCAGCAGCCAAGATCGGGGGGTCAATCAGCCCCAGCATTTT.